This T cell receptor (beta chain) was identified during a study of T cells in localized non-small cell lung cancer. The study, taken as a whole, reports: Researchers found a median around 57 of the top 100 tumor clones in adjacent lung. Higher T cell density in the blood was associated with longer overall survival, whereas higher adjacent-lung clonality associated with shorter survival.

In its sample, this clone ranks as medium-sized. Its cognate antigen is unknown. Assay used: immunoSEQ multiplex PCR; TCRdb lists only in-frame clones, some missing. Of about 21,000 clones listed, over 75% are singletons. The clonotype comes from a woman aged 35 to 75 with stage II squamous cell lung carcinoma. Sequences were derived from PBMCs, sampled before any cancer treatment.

CDR3 amino acids: CASSLEGRGGDYGYTF. The CDR3 DNA reads TGTGCCAGCAGCTTAGAAGGCCGGGGTGGGGACTATGGCTACACCTTC. This chain joins TRBV11-3 and TRBJ1-2, with unresolved D. The CDR3 has 16 amino acids. Germline loops: CDR1 SGHNT, CDR2 YENEEA. The V and J ends lost 0 bases and 3 bases respectively, with 14 bases between them. Combining the CDR3 with reference TRBV11-3 and TRBJ1-2 gives the whole variable domain EAGVVQSPRYKIIEKKQPVAFWCNPISGHNTLYWYLQNLGQGPELLIRYENEEAVDDSQLPKDRFSAERLKGVDSTLKIQPAELGDSAVYLCASSLEGRGGDYGYTFGSGTRLTVV.